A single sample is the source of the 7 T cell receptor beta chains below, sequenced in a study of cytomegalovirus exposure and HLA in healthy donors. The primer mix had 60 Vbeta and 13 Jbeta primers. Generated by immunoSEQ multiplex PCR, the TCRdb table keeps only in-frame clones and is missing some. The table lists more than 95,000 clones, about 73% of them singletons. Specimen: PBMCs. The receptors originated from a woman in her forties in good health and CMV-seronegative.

The CDR3: CASSYGGYTDTQYF. The DNA for the CDR3 is TGCGCCAGCAGCTATGGCGGTTACACAGATACGCAGTATTTT. This chain uses TRBV5-1 with TRBJ2-3; no clear D gene. V shed 3 bases and J shed 2 bases, with 10 bases lying between them. Germline V gives CDR1 SGHRS, CDR2 YFSETQ. The CDR3 is 14 amino acids.

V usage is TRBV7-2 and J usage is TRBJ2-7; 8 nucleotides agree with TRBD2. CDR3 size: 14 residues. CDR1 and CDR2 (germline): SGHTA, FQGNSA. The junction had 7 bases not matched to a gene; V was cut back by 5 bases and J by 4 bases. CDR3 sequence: CASSITSGAYEQYF. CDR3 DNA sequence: TGTGCCAGCAGCATTACTAGCGGAGCTTACGAGCAGTACTTC.

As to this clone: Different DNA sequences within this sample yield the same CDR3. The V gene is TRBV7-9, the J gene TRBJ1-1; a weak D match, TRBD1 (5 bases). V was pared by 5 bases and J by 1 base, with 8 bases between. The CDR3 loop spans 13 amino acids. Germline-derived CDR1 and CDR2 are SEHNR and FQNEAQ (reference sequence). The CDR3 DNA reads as TGTGCCAGCAGCCAACAGGAGAACACTGAAGCTTTCTTT. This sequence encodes CASSQQENTEAFF. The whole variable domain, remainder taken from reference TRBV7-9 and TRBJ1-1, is DTGVSQNPRHKITKRGQNVTFRCDPISEHNRLYWYRQTLGQGPEFLTYFQNEAQLEKSRLLSDRFSAERPKGSFSTLEIQRTEQGDSAMYLCASSQQENTEAFFGQGTRLTVV.

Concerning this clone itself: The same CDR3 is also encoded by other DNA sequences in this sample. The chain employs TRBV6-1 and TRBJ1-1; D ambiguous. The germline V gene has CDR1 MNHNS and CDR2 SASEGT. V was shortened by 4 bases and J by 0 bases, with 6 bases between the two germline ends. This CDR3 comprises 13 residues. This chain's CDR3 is CASSATVNTEAFF. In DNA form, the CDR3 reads TGTGCCAGCAGTGCAACAGTGAACACTGAAGCTTTCTTT.

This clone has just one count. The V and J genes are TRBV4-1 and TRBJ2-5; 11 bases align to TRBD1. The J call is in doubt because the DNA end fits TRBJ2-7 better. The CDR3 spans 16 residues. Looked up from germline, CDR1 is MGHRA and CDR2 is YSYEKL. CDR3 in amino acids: CASSQSTGTGGYEQYF. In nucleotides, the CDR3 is TGCGCCAGCAGCCAGAGCACCGGGACAGGGGGGTACGAGCAGTACTTC.

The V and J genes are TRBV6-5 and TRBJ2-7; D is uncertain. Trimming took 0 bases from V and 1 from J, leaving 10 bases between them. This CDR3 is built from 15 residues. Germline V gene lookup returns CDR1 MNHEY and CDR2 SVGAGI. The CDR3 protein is CASSYSHDTSYEQYF. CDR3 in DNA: TGTGCCAGCAGTTACTCACACGACACGTCCTACGAGCAGTACTTC.

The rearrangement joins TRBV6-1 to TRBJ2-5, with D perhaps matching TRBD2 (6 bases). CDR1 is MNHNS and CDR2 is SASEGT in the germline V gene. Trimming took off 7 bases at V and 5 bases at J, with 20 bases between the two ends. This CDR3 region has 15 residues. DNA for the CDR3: TGTGCCAGCACCCTCCCCGCTGGGGGGAGGGAGACCCAGTACTTC. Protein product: CASTLPAGGRETQYF.